Below are 11 T cell receptor beta chains sequenced from a single sample in a study of a mutant IDH1 vaccine in newly diagnosed glioma. Their antigen targets remain unknown. Assay used: immunoSEQ multiplex PCR; TCRdb lists only in-frame clones, some missing. The profile shows tens of thousands of clones, about 81% of them singletons. The time point denotes: week 47, end of study. Topical imiquimod accompanied each vaccine dose, which consisted of 300 ug of mutant IDH1 20-mer peptide. The sample in question was PBMCs, obtained from a glioma patient whose treatment included an IDH1 peptide vaccine. Receptors were obtained from a man in his forties with glioma.

The chain employs TRBV5-6 and TRBJ2-1; D call uncertain. The V gene's germline CDR1 is SGHDT and CDR2 YYEEEE. The CDR3 runs 13 residues. Trimming removed 5 bases from V and 5 bases from J, with 11 bases in between. CDR3 in DNA: TGTGCCAGCAGTAGGGCAGGACACAATGAGCAGTTCTTC. It yields the protein CASSRAGHNEQFF.

The chain carries TRBV5-1 and TRBJ1-4, with 7 bases fitting TRBD1. Germline V gene sequence: CDR1 SGHRS, CDR2 YFSETQ. The CDR3 totals 15 residues. After removal of 4 bases from V and 6 bases from J, the junction contained 9 bases not matched to a gene. CDR3 amino acids: CASSPFRDSHEKLFF. CDR3 bases: TGCGCCAGCAGCCCCTTCCGGGACAGTCATGAAAAACTGTTTTTT.

The chain is built from TRBV4-2 and TRBJ1-2; 8 bases agree with TRBD1. The CDR3 is 15 residues long. The germline gives CDR1 LGHNA, CDR2 YNFKEQ. With 1 base clipped from V and 4 bases from J, the junction kept 5 bases outside the gene matches. The CDR3 coding sequence is TGTGCCAGCAGCCAAGTCGCAGGGGGCGCCTATGGCTACACCTTC. Protein product: CASSQVAGGAYGYTF.

A single count supports this clone. The chain uses TRBV2 and TRBJ2-7, with 7 bases lining up with TRBD1. The germline V gene encodes CDR1 SNHLY and CDR2 FYNNEI. The CDR3 contains 16 residues. With 2 bases clipped from V and 2 bases from J, the junction kept 9 bases outside the gene matches. CDR3 sequence (DNA): TGTGCCAGCAGTGAAAGCGTACCGGGACAGACCTACGAGCAGTACTTC. Its translation: CASSESVPGQTYEQYF. The variable domain in full, completed from reference TRBV2 and TRBJ2-7, reads EPEVTQTPSHQVTQMGQEVILRCVPISNHLYFYWYRQILGQKVEFLVSFYNNEISEKSEIFDDQFSVERPDGSNFTLKIRSTKLEDSAMYFCASSESVPGQTYEQYFGPGTRLTVT.

V is TRBV7-2 and J is TRBJ1-6; TRBD1 might be the D (5 bases). Germline values: CDR1 SGHTA, CDR2 FQGNSA. CDR3 length equals 15 residues. V was trimmed by 2 bases and J by 7 bases, leaving 12 bases between them. The CDR3 spells CASSLRQGPNSPLHF. The CDR3 DNA is TGTGCCAGCAGCTTAAGGCAGGGTCCGAATTCACCCCTCCACTTT.

This chain links TRBV6-5 with TRBJ1-1; the D is unclear. The length of the CDR3 is 12 residues. Trimming left V 0 bases short and J 6 bases short, with 5 bases between. The V gene's germline CDR1 is MNHEY and CDR2 SVGAGI. The CDR3 DNA sequence: TGTGCCAGCAGTTACTCGGGATCTGAAGCTTTCTTT. Protein sequence: CASSYSGSEAFF.

The V gene is TRBV28, the J gene TRBJ2-3; 13 bases align to TRBD2. With V trimmed by 1 base and J by 5 bases, 9 bases remained unmatched. This CDR3 has 18 amino acids. Germline V lookup: CDR1 MDHEN, CDR2 SYDVKM. CDR3 bases: TGTGCCAGCAGTTTATTAGCACTAGCGGGAGGGCCGGGAGATACGCAGTATTTT. Translation: CASSLLALAGGPGDTQYF.

CDR3 region: CACPPGEGYTEAFF. For the CDR3, the DNA is TGTGCCTGCCCGCCGGGGGAAGGGTACACTGAAGCTTTCTTT. The chain is built from TRBV30 and TRBJ1-1; tentative D call: TRBD1 (5 bases). V was cut by 6 bases and J by 3 bases, with 17 bases left in between. The CDR3 runs 14 residues. From germline, CDR1 is GTSNPN and CDR2 SVGIG (reference sequence).

The V call is TRBV5-4, the J call TRBJ1-6; D may be TRBD1 (6 bases). The CDR3 is 16 amino acids. V was pared by 4 bases and J by 8 bases, with 19 bases between. CDR1 and CDR2 from the germline V gene are SGHNT and YYREEE (reference sequence). The CDR3 spells CASSPVRGAFDSPLHF. As DNA, the CDR3 is TGTGCCAGCAGCCCTGTAAGGGGGGCATTTGATTCACCCCTCCACTTT.

This clone was seen only once. The chain recombines TRBV19 with TRBJ1-3; D ambiguous. Germline V gene data show CDR1 as LNHDA and CDR2 as SQIVND (reference sequence). This CDR3 region has 13 residues. Between the trimmed V and J ends, which lost 6 bases and 2 bases, there was a span of 8 bases. CDR3 residues: CASRKDAGNTIYF. CDR3 nucleotide sequence: TGTGCCAGTAGGAAGGATGCTGGAAACACCATATATTTT.

The chain employs TRBV5-6 and TRBJ2-5, with TRBD1 matching 7 bases. The ends lost 4 bases at V and 5 bases at J; junction bases unmatched: 8. Germline V gene lookup returns CDR1 SGHDT and CDR2 YYEEEE. CDR3 length equals 14 residues. The CDR3 bases are TGTGCCAGCAGCAACAGAGGGGGCTGGGAGACCCAGTACTTC. Amino acids: CASSNRGGWETQYF.